A single sample gave rise to the 16 T cell receptor beta chains below, sequenced in a study of blood T cell repertoires in COVID-19. Produced via immunoSEQ multiplex PCR; TCRdb's table is partial and in-frame only. The data hold about 160,000 clones, with 87% observed a single time. The sequenced material came from peripheral blood. Source of these receptors: a woman aged 60 to 75 with active or convalescent COVID-19.

On this clone: The same CDR3 arises from other DNA sequences in this sample as well. The CDR3 sequence is CASSFYRNTEAFF. DNA for the CDR3: TGTGCCAGCAGTTTCTACAGAAACACTGAAGCTTTCTTT. The chain employs TRBV12-3 or TRBV12-4 and TRBJ1-1, with D unclear. This CDR3 comprises 13 residues. V shed 3 bases and J shed 2 bases, with 7 bases lying between them.

In this sample, this clone turned up a few times. The chain couples TRBV10-3 to TRBJ1-1; no firm D call. Per the germline V gene, CDR1 is ENHRY and CDR2 is SYGVKD. Trimming took 10 bases from V and 5 from J, leaving 11 bases between them. The CDR3 runs to 11 residues. The CDR3 DNA sequence: TGTGCCACCCAGGAACAGACTGAAGCTTTCTTT. Amino acids: CATQEQTEAFF.

The chain recombines TRBV25-1 with TRBJ1-2; TRBD1 is a possible D gene (5 bases). Germline CDR1 and CDR2: MGHDK and SYGVNS. Between the trimmed V and J ends, which lost 6 bases and 3 bases, there was a span of 14 bases. CDR3 length: 14 amino acids. The CDR3 here is CASSPPGGDYGYTF. The CDR3 DNA is TGTGCCAGCAGCCCCCCGGGGGGGGACTATGGCTACACCTTC.

The chain combines TRBV3-1 (or the pseudogene TRBV3-2) with TRBJ2-7; maybe TRBD1 (6 bases). CDR1 is LGHDT, CDR2 YNNKEL, per germline (reference sequence). V was shortened by 1 base and J by 7 bases, with 11 bases between the two germline ends. The CDR3 sequence is 13 residues long. The chain's CDR3 is CASSQGLGGEQYF. DNA for the CDR3: TGTGCCAGCAGCCAAGGGTTAGGGGGTGAGCAGTACTTC.

CDR3 sequence reads: CASSLPPGRGGANEQFF. The CDR3 DNA reads as TGTGCCAGCAGCTTACCCCCTGGGCGGGGTGGGGCCAATGAGCAGTTCTTC. V gene TRBV7-9 combines with J gene TRBJ2-1; tentative D call: TRBD2 (6 bases). The CDR3 consists of 17 residues. Per the germline V gene, CDR1 is SEHNR and CDR2 is FQNEAQ (reference sequence). Trimming removed 2 bases from V and 6 bases from J, with 20 bases in between.

The chain couples TRBV19 to TRBJ1-1; perhaps TRBD1 as D (6 bases). The CDR3 is 14 residues long. Germline V CDR1 and CDR2: LNHDA, SQIVND (reference sequence). Trimming stripped 1 base from V and 5 bases from J, with 11 bases between. The CDR3 protein is CASSIGEGGTEAFF. As DNA, the CDR3 is TGTGCCAGTAGTATAGGGGAAGGGGGAACTGAAGCTTTCTTT.

V gene TRBV12-5 combines with J gene TRBJ2-2; TRBD2 might be the D (5 bases). Germline CDR1 and CDR2: LGHNT and FRNRAP. V lost 4 bases, J lost 8 bases, and 8 bases lay in between. The CDR3 sequence is 12 residues long. CDR3 protein: CASGWPGGELFF. DNA for the CDR3: TGTGCTAGTGGTTGGCCGGGGGGGGAGCTGTTTTTT.

The chain uses TRBV7-9 and TRBJ2-3; TRBD2 matches 12 bases. Germline lookup yields CDR1 SEHNR and CDR2 FQNEAQ (reference sequence). This CDR3 contains 15 residues. J lost 2 bases, V lost 5 bases, and 2 bases had no gene match. Written as DNA, the CDR3 is TGTGCCAGCAGCCGGACTAGCGGGGTCACAGATACGCAGTATTTT. This translates into CASSRTSGVTDTQYF.

This clone was recorded once. The chain has TRBV4-3 and TRBJ2-7; 9 bases are a match to TRBD1. The CDR3 extends over 14 amino acids. V was pared by 4 bases and J by 5 bases, with 6 bases of the junction left unmatched. Germline V gene data show CDR1 as LGHNA and CDR2 as YSLEER. CDR3 amino acids: CASSPHRTGDEQYF. CDR3 in DNA: TGCGCCAGCAGCCCGCACAGGACAGGGGACGAGCAGTACTTC.

This clone has only one observation. The rearrangement links TRBV6-1 to TRBJ1-2; TRBD1 matches at 7 bases. Per the germline V gene, CDR1 is MNHNS and CDR2 is SASEGT. The CDR3 runs 14 residues. The junction had 2 bases not matched to a gene; V was cut back by 2 bases and J by 2 bases. For the CDR3, the DNA is TGTGCCAGCAGTGAACGACAGGGCAACTATGGCTACACCTTC. Protein: CASSERQGNYGYTF.

The chain carries TRBV7-2 and TRBJ1-5; no clear D gene. Germline CDR1 is SGHTA and CDR2 is FQGNSA. Trimming took off 5 bases at V and 7 bases at J, with 12 bases between the two ends. The CDR3 runs to 13 residues. The CDR3 sequence: CASSVRPSQPQHF. DNA for the CDR3: TGTGCCAGCAGCGTACGACCTAGCCAGCCCCAGCATTTT.

This chain links TRBV6-5 with TRBJ1-2, with TRBD1 as a possible D gene (5 bases). The CDR3 has 14 residues. Germline V gives CDR1 MNHEY, CDR2 SVGAGI. Trimming pared 7 bases from V and 8 bases from J, leaving 20 bases between. The CDR3 nucleotides read TGTGCCAGCATCCCCGCGGGGGTCCAGGGCGGCTACACCTTC. It translates to CASIPAGVQGGYTF.

V is TRBV19 and J is TRBJ2-3; 7 nucleotides agree with TRBD1. Germline V CDR1 and CDR2: LNHDA, SQIVND (reference sequence). The CDR3 runs to 13 residues. J gave up 2 bases and V 6 bases, and 2 bases lay outside the gene matches. The CDR3 loop is CASRGQITDTQYF. DNA of the CDR3: TGTGCCAGTAGGGGACAGATCACAGATACGCAGTATTTT.

This clone came up once. The chain links TRBV18 to TRBJ1-2; TRBD1 matches at 7 bases. Germline loops: CDR1 KGHSH, CDR2 LQKENI. The junction had 5 bases not matched to a gene; V was cut back by 6 bases and J by 1 base. This CDR3 has 14 amino acids. The CDR3 DNA is TGTGCCAGCTCGCCAAGACAGGGTAACTATGGCTACACCTTC. Residues: CASSPRQGNYGYTF. Variable domain in full (rest from reference TRBV18 and TRBJ1-2): NAGVMQNPRHLVRRRGQEARLRCSPMKGHSHVYWYRQLPEEGLKFMVYLQKENIIDESGMPKERFSAEFPKEGPSILRIQQVVRGDSAAYFCASSPRQGNYGYTFGSGTRLTVV.

The chain carries TRBV24-1 and TRBJ1-2; the D is unclear. Trimming cost V 1 base and J 0 bases, with 20 bases left between them. Germline V gene data show CDR1 as KGHDR and CDR2 as SFDVKD. The CDR3 totals 19 residues. The CDR3 loop reads CATSDLKTVSYRPNYGYTF. The CDR3 DNA follows: TGTGCCACCAGTGATTTAAAAACAGTGAGCTATCGGCCTAACTATGGCTACACCTTC.

This clone appeared a single time. This chain uses TRBV7-2 with TRBJ2-7; D may be TRBD1 (6 bases). CDR3 length equals 14 residues. Trimming stripped 5 bases from V and 6 bases from J, with 17 bases between. Looked up from germline, CDR1 is SGHTA and CDR2 is FQGNSA. The CDR3, as DNA: TGTGCCAGCAGCGTTGGACAGTACCTTGGCGAGCAGTACTTC. Translated, it gives CASSVGQYLGEQYF. Combining the CDR3 with reference TRBV7-2 and TRBJ2-7 gives the whole variable domain GAGVSQSPSNKVTEKGKDVELRCDPISGHTALYWYRQSLGQGLEFLIYFQGNSAPDKSGLPSDRFSAERTGGSVSTLTIQRTQQEDSAVYLCASSVGQYLGEQYFGPGTRLTVT.